The rows below give T cell receptor beta chains drawn from one sample of a study of vaccination and CD4 T cells after COVID-19. TCRdb independently ran MiXCR on the PCR reads; one entry per CDR3 protein. There are 9,500 to 15,000 distinct CDR3 sequences in the sample; 48% occur only once, and approximately 14% lies in the top ten. These receptors lack a known antigen. Sequenced material: CD4+ T cells from blood, cultured in vitro. The receptors here all came from a human donor who had recovered from COVID-19. The CDR3 runs from the conserved cysteine through the conserved F or W.

J: TRBJ2-7
V: TRBV30
CDR3: CAWGGDGAYEQYF

J: TRBJ1-1
V: TRBV12-3/TRBV12-4
CDR3: CASSSTERAEAFF

J: TRBJ1-4
V: TRBV12-3/TRBV12-4
CDR3: CASSTPKRGGKLFF

J: TRBJ2-1
V: TRBV6-1
CDR3: CASSDLRGIGNEQFF

J: TRBJ1-4
V: TRBV7-2
CDR3: CASSLGITQGGLFF

J: TRBJ1-1
V: TRBV19
CDR3: CASRGVTEAFF

J: TRBJ2-7
V: TRBV12-3/TRBV12-4
CDR3: CASSFGTLYEQYF

J: TRBJ2-7
V: TRBV12-3/TRBV12-4
CDR3: CASSSQREWREQYF

J: TRBJ1-2
V: TRBV30
CDR3: CAWSGRGGSYGYTF

J: TRBJ1-2
V: TRBV2
CDR3: CASSEAPRYGYTF

J: TRBJ2-2
V: TRBV15
CDR3: CATRGGSDTGELFF

J: TRBJ1-1
V: TRBV6-1
CDR3: CASSAQGGRATEAFF

J: TRBJ2-2
V: TRBV10-3
CDR3: CAISGGPQTGELFF

J: TRBJ1-1
V: TRBV7-2
CDR3: CASSLRGGQREAFF

J: TRBJ1-2
V: TRBV5-4
CDR3: CASRADLNYGYTF

J: TRBJ2-3
V: TRBV7-2
CDR3: CASSLTGVVPDTQYF

J: TRBJ2-1
V: TRBV29-1
CDR3: CSAHSGTPYEDEQFF

J: TRBJ1-1
V: TRBV20-1
CDR3: CSARHVNTEAFF

J: TRBJ2-7
V: TRBV24-1
CDR3: CATSDGPSYEQYF

J: TRBJ2-7
V: TRBV20-1
CDR3: CSATQDSYEQYF

J: TRBJ1-5
V: TRBV12-3/TRBV12-4
CDR3: CASSLDGLGPQHF

J: TRBJ1-1
V: TRBV5-1
CDR3: CASSLVTGQVGSEAFF

J: TRBJ2-7
V: TRBV7-2
CDR3: CASSSRGGIYEQYF

J: TRBJ1-6
V: TRBV30
CDR3: CAWRVTGQASPLHF

J: TRBJ2-7
V: TRBV21-1
CDR3: CASSTRQGPYEQYF

J: TRBJ1-1
V: TRBV20-1
CDR3: CSARGDSNTEAFF

J: TRBJ1-2
V: TRBV19
CDR3: CASSGTPNYGYTF

J: TRBJ1-1
V: TRBV7-2
CDR3: CASSSMMGGPAFF

J: TRBJ2-7
V: TRBV5-4
CDR3: CASSLRGDRDHEQYF

J: TRBJ1-6
V: TRBV19
CDR3: CASTGMINSPLHF

J: TRBJ2-5
V: TRBV24-1
CDR3: CATSDAGLAAYQETQYF

J: TRBJ1-1
V: TRBV20-1
CDR3: CSALGGGDTEAFF

J: TRBJ2-5
V: TRBV20-1
CDR3: CSAERGGIQETQYF

J: TRBJ1-1
V: TRBV28
CDR3: CASSFPANTEAFF

J: TRBJ2-2
V: TRBV21-1
CDR3: CASRIRQGNTGELFF

J: TRBJ1-6
V: TRBV6-1
CDR3: CASRDDTSYNSPLHF

J: TRBJ2-7
V: TRBV25-1
CDR3: CASSGGGAAEQYF

J: TRBJ2-7
V: TRBV10-3
CDR3: CAISVVGSYEQYF

J: TRBJ2-1
V: TRBV20-1
CDR3: CSASGAPRNGEQFF

J: TRBJ2-1
V: TRBV28
CDR3: CASSLLAGSNEQFF

J: TRBJ1-1
V: TRBV15
CDR3: CATKGAIGTEAFF

J: TRBJ2-2
V: TRBV12-3/TRBV12-4
CDR3: CASSRRAHYAGELFF

J: TRBJ2-1
V: TRBV19
CDR3: CASSMRSGAGQAHNEQFF

J: TRBJ2-1
V: TRBV30
CDR3: CAWTRDRGINEQFF

J: TRBJ1-2
V: TRBV12-3/TRBV12-4
CDR3: CASSTSWTGHYGYTF

J: TRBJ1-4
V: TRBV4-1
CDR3: CASSLTRGEKLFF

J: TRBJ1-1
V: TRBV12-3/TRBV12-4
CDR3: CASSQGGGNTEAFF

J: TRBJ2-5
V: TRBV9
CDR3: CASSVDSNQETQYF